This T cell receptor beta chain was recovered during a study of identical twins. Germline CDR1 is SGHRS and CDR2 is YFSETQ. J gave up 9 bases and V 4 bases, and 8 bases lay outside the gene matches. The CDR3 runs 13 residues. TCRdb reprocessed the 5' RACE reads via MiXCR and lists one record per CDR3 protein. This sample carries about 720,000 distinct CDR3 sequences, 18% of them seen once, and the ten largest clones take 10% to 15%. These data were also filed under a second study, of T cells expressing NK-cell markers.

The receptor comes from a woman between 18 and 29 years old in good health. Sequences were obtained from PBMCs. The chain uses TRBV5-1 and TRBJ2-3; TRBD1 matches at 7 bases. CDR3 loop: CASSVSEQGTQYF. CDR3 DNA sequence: TGCGCCAGCAGCGTATCTGAACAGGGGACGCAGTATTTT.